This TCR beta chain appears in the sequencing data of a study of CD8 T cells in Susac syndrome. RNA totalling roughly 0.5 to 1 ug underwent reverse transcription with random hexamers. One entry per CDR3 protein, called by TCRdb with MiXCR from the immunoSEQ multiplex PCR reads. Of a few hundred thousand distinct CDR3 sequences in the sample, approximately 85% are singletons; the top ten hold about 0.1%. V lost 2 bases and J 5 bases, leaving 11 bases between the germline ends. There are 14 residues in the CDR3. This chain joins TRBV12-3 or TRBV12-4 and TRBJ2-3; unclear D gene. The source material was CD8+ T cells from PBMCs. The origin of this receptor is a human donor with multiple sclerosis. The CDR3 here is CASSLRPGQDTQYF. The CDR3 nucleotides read TGTGCCAGCAGTTTACGTCCGGGTCAAGATACGCAGTATTTT.